The entry below gives a single TCR beta chain sequence along with its context. Its antigen is still unknown. The V end was cut by 7 bases, the J end by 1 base, with 13 bases between. Germline V gene sequence: CDR1 MDHEN, CDR2 SYDVKM. This CDR3 comprises 14 residues. These data originate in a study of post-analysis software for immune sequencing data. As for the study in general: Patients had relapsing-remitting, secondary progressive or progressive-relapsing multiple sclerosis; some lacked subtype.

Study observations and caveats: Strong co-clustering by F measure was seen for same-batch samples. There were roughly five TRBV segments more frequent in patients than controls, and TRBV5-6, TRBV5-1 and TRBV20-1 were among them. Multiple sclerosis patients had significantly lower normalized Chao1 diversity than controls.

Prepared libraries of TCR beta cDNA carried unique molecular identifiers. With roughly 0.85 to 11 million T cells as the source, 540,000 or so cDNA molecules resulted. MiXCR, run by TCRdb on the PCR reads, gives a single entry per CDR3 protein. The table has about 770,000 distinct CDR3 sequences, 46% seen once. Input material: blood. The chain recombines TRBV28 with TRBJ1-2, with D perhaps matching TRBD1 (5 bases). The source is a girl aged 10-17 years with multiple sclerosis. In DNA, the CDR3 is TGTGCCAGCATTTCGGGGGAGGGTAACTATGGCTACACCTTC. It translates to CASISGEGNYGYTF.